The 12 T cell receptor beta chains in this list originate from one sample, sequenced in a study of monozygotic twins with inflammatory bowel disease. TCRdb derives one entry per CDR3 protein from the 5' RACE reads, leaving out DNA. Its clone listing holds 200,000 to 250,000 distinct CDR3 sequences. Sample: blood. All receptors come from a human donor with ulcerative colitis or Crohn's disease, or a healthy co-twin of an affected twin (not recorded which).

The rearrangement links TRBV12-3 or TRBV12-4 to TRBJ2-7; the D call of TRBD2 rests on TCRdb alone, since no DNA is present to check it. This CDR3 comprises 15 residues. The CDR3 loop reads CASSLVGLSSYEQYF.

The genes are TRBV5-1 and TRBJ2-3. CDR1 SGHRS and CDR2 YFSETQ come from the germline V gene. The CDR3 runs 12 residues. The CDR3 loop reads CASSKLEDTQYF.

The gene calls are TRBV5-1 and TRBJ1-3; the TCRdb call, TRBD1, lacks DNA for checking. The germline V gene has CDR1 SGHRS and CDR2 YFSETQ. The CDR3 covers 15 residues. CDR3 region: CASRVAPGDGNTIYF.

V gene TRBV29-1 combines with J gene TRBJ2-5. CDR1 and CDR2 from the germline V gene are SQVTM and ANQGSEA. The CDR3 runs 12 residues. The CDR3 spells CSVRWGQETQYF.

J is TRBJ2-2 and V is TRBV7-8; TCRdb gives TRBD2 as the D gene, but with no DNA this cannot be confirmed. From germline, CDR1 is SGHVS and CDR2 FQNEAQ. This CDR3 has 19 amino acids. CDR3 in amino acids: CASSLGGLAGGPVTGELFF.

The V gene is TRBV7-2, the J gene TRBJ1-2. The CDR3 is 12 amino acids. Germline CDR1 and CDR2: SGHTA and FQGNSA. CDR3 sequence: CASSAAGYGYTF.

The rearrangement joins TRBV2 to TRBJ1-1. CDR3 length: 11 amino acids. Germline CDR1 and CDR2: SNHLY and FYNNEI. The CDR3 region is CASSPGPQQVF.

This chain uses TRBV6-6 with TRBJ1-5; there is no DNA to check the TCRdb D call of TRBD1. The CDR3 length is 12 residues. Germline CDR1 reads MNHNY; CDR2 reads SVGAGI (reference sequence). CDR3 sequence reads: CASSYPLQPQHF.

CDR3 sequence: CASSYSKRGRHEQYF. The chain carries TRBV6-5 and TRBJ2-7; TCRdb indicates TRBD2, and absent DNA this call remains unverified. The CDR3 sequence is 15 residues long. Germline V CDR1 and CDR2: MNHEY, SVGAGI.

The chain is built from TRBV19 and TRBJ2-1; absent DNA, TCRdb's TRBD1 call cannot be checked. The CDR3 totals 14 residues. Germline V lookup: CDR1 LNHDA, CDR2 SQIVND (reference sequence). CDR3 residues: CATGPIPSYNEQFF.

This rearrangement joins TRBV16 to TRBJ1-2; checking the TCRdb D call of TRBD1 is not possible without DNA. The CDR3 consists of 14 residues. The germline V gene has CDR1 KGHSY and CDR2 FQNENV. CDR3 in amino acids: CASSPRQGDYGYTF.

This sequence joins TRBV4-1 and TRBJ1-2. This CDR3 is built from 17 residues. CDR1 and CDR2 (germline): MGHRA, YSYEKL. This CDR3 reads CASSPTVLQMDYHGYTF.